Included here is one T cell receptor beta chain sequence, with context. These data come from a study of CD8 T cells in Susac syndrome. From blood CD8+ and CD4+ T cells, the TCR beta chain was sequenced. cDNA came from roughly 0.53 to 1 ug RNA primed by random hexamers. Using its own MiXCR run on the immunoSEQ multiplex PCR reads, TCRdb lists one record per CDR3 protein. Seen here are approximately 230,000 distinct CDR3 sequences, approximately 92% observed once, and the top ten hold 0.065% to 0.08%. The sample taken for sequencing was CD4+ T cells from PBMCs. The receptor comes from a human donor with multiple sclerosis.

The chain's CDR3 is CASSEAGSDTQYF. CDR3 nucleotides: TGTGCCAGCAGTGAAGCCGGGTCAGATACGCAGTATTTT. The rearrangement joins TRBV25-1 to TRBJ2-3; D not resolved. The V end was cut by 2 bases, the J end by 4 bases, with 7 bases between. The germline CDR1 and CDR2 sequences are MGHDK and SYGVNS. The CDR3 totals 13 residues.